This paragraph reports one T cell receptor (beta chain). These data belong to a study of blood T cell repertoires in COVID-19. In the study overall: Sources were T cells, B-cell-depleted T cells, or PBMCs; the material itself was cDNA or gDNA.

Per the authors' pipeline: Using reference gene primer amplification, nucleated cell counts were estimated. Here immunoSEQ multiplex PCR was the method, and the copy in TCRdb shows in-frame clones only, minus some. The V and J calls and clone size are taken from that table; D and trimming were inferred from the DNA. The data hold 35,000 to 45,000 clones, with approximately 89% observed a single time. The CDR3 spans 15 residues. V shed 1 base, J shed 7 bases, and the junction held 3 bases outside the gene matches. Germline values: CDR1 SGHTA, CDR2 FQGNSA. The source of this sequence is a human donor in a cohort sampled during active COVID-19. The rearrangement uses TRBV7-2 and TRBJ2-1, with TRBD2 matching over 11 bases. The sample consisted of peripheral blood. CDR3 amino acids: CASSLELAGENEQFF. Here the CDR3 DNA reads TGTGCCAGCAGCTTAGAACTAGCGGGAGAGAATGAGCAGTTCTTC.